The 30 T cell receptor beta chains given below trace back to one sample, sequenced in a study of T cell responses to AZD1222 COVID-19 vaccine. TCRdb's table, derived via immunoSEQ multiplex PCR, lists solely in-frame clones and lacks some. The sample lists about 170,000 clones; 90% were seen once. Specimen: peripheral blood, collected on day 0 of AZD1222 vaccination. These TCRs come from an adult in good health.

This clone was observed a handful of times. The chain links TRBV4-2 to TRBJ2-2; either TRBD1 or TRBD2 may fit D (5 bases each). This CDR3 region has 16 residues. Germline-derived CDR1 and CDR2 are LGHNA and YNFKEQ. Trimming left V 0 bases short and J 2 bases short, with 10 bases between. The CDR3 DNA sequence: TGTGCCAGCAGCCAAGATATGGGGGATAACACCGGGGAGCTGTTTTTT. Translating gives CASSQDMGDNTGELFF.

The V call is TRBV19, the J call TRBJ1-1, with D unresolved. This CDR3 contains 14 residues. Germline V gene lookup returns CDR1 LNHDA and CDR2 SQIVND (reference sequence). The V gene lost 2 bases and the J gene lost 8 bases, with 15 bases spanning the gap. DNA for the CDR3: TGTGCCAGTAGTATACACCCGGAGGGTGCCGAAGCTTTCTTT. As protein: CASSIHPEGAEAFF.

V usage is TRBV20-1 and J usage is TRBJ1-4; D is uncertain. The CDR3 has 11 amino acids. Per germline, CDR1 DFQATT and CDR2 SNEGSKA (reference sequence). V lost 0 bases to trimming and J lost 6 bases, with 2 bases between them. The CDR3 region has the DNA TGCAGTGCTAGAGACTATGAAAAACTGTTTTTT. It codes for CSARDYEKLFF.

The gene calls are TRBV28 and TRBJ1-6; 9 bases map to TRBD1. V shed 5 bases, J shed 10 bases, and the junction held 9 bases outside the gene matches. The CDR3 loop spans 15 amino acids. Germline V gene lookup returns CDR1 MDHEN and CDR2 SYDVKM. CDR3 protein: CASSAPGQGWSPLHF. CDR3 coding DNA: TGTGCCAGCAGTGCCCCAGGACAGGGGTGGTCACCCCTCCACTTT.

The gene calls are TRBV2 and TRBJ1-3; D is possibly TRBD1 (5 bases). Looked up from germline, CDR1 is SNHLY and CDR2 is FYNNEI. CDR3 size: 13 residues. Trimming removed 3 bases from V and 9 bases from J, with 12 bases in between. DNA for the CDR3: TGTGCCAGCAGTGAGGGCAGGGAGGCCACCATATATTTT. Its protein is CASSEGREATIYF.

The V gene is TRBV5-1, the J gene TRBJ2-3; TRBD1 agrees at 11 bases. Per germline, CDR1 SGHRS and CDR2 YFSETQ. V was clipped by 9 bases and J by 6 bases; unmatched bases: 6. This CDR3 is built from 13 residues. The CDR3 nucleotides read TGCGCCACCAGGACAGGGGGCGAGGATACGCAGTATTTT. As protein: CATRTGGEDTQYF.

The V and J genes are TRBV12-3 or TRBV12-4 and TRBJ1-2; D remains ambiguous. V shed 8 bases and J shed 3 bases, with 7 bases lying between them. This CDR3 has 11 amino acids. The CDR3, as DNA: TGTGCCAGCCGGGGAGACTATGGCTACACCTTC. Translated, it gives CASRGDYGYTF.

This clone has only one observation. This chain joins TRBV30 and TRBJ1-5; no definite D call. CDR3 size: 13 residues. CDR1 is GTSNPN and CDR2 is SVGIG in the germline V gene (reference sequence). Trimming removed 2 bases at V and 5 bases at J, with 10 bases between. CDR3 residues: CAWSIDGDQPQHF. CDR3 nucleotide sequence: TGTGCCTGGAGTATCGACGGGGATCAGCCCCAGCATTTT.

This chain uses TRBV6-5 with TRBJ2-3; 11 bases line up with TRBD2. CDR3 length equals 13 residues. With V trimmed by 5 bases and J by 7 bases, 2 bases remained unmatched. Germline V gene data show CDR1 as MNHEY and CDR2 as SVGAGI. This CDR3 reads CASSIAGGNTQYF. DNA of the CDR3: TGTGCCAGCAGTATAGCGGGGGGGAATACGCAGTATTTT.

The CDR3 is CATSERTNEQFF. The CDR3 nucleotides read TGTGCCACCAGTGAACGGACGAATGAGCAGTTCTTC. V gene TRBV24-1 combines with J gene TRBJ2-1, with D uncertain. This CDR3 region has 12 residues. Germline V CDR1 and CDR2: KGHDR, SFDVKD. The ends were cut back, 4 bases at V and 7 bases at J, with 7 bases in the middle.

V gene TRBV9 combines with J gene TRBJ1-1, with D perhaps TRBD1 (5 bases). The CDR3 consists of 15 residues. Germline CDR1 reads SGDLS; CDR2 reads YYNGEE. With 0 bases removed from V and 3 bases from J, the gap between germline ends came to 12 bases. This chain's CDR3 is CASSVVGGTDTEAFF. For the CDR3, the DNA is TGTGCCAGCAGCGTAGTTGGGGGTACGGACACTGAAGCTTTCTTT.

The CDR3 is CASSLADSNQPQHF. Here the CDR3 DNA reads TGCGCCAGCAGCCTGGCGGACAGCAATCAGCCCCAGCATTTT. The chain links TRBV4-1 to TRBJ1-5, with D unresolved. V lost 4 bases to trimming and J lost 1 base, with 8 bases between them. The CDR3 runs to 14 residues. The germline V gene encodes CDR1 MGHRA and CDR2 YSYEKL.

The rearrangement uses TRBV19 and TRBJ2-1; TRBD2 is a possible D gene (5 bases). This CDR3 contains 14 residues. V was shortened by 5 bases and J by 10 bases, with 18 bases between the two germline ends. Germline CDR1 LNHDA, CDR2 SQIVND (reference sequence). The CDR3 DNA follows: TGTGCCAGTAGTCCTTCCCTCCTAGCCAGGGAGCAGTTCTTC. This codes for CASSPSLLAREQFF.

The rearrangement uses TRBV7-9 and TRBJ1-2, with 8 nucleotides matching TRBD1. Germline CDR1 is SEHNR and CDR2 is FQNEAQ (reference sequence). The CDR3 is made up of 18 amino acids. With 5 bases clipped from V and 3 bases from J, the junction kept 17 bases outside the gene matches. The CDR3 region is CASSPSYVIDRGHYGYTF. The CDR3 nucleotides read TGTGCCAGCAGCCCGTCTTATGTTATTGACAGGGGACACTATGGCTACACCTTC. Using reference TRBV7-9 and TRBJ1-2 for the parts outside the CDR3, the full variable domain is DTGVSQNPRHKITKRGQNVTFRCDPISEHNRLYWYRQTLGQGPEFLTYFQNEAQLEKSRLLSDRFSAERPKGSFSTLEIQRTEQGDSAMYLCASSPSYVIDRGHYGYTFGSGTRLTVV.

This chain links TRBV18 with TRBJ2-2; D is ambiguous. The germline CDR1 and CDR2 sequences are KGHSH and LQKENI. Trimming took off 0 bases at V and 1 base at J, with 6 bases between the two ends. The CDR3 loop spans 15 amino acids. CDR3 nucleotides: TGTGCCAGCTCACCACCCCCCGGGAACACCGGGGAGCTGTTTTTT. Protein product: CASSPPPGNTGELFF. The full variable domain, completed using reference TRBV18 and TRBJ2-2, is NAGVMQNPRHLVRRRGQEARLRCSPMKGHSHVYWYRQLPEEGLKFMVYLQKENIIDESGMPKERFSAEFPKEGPSILRIQQVVRGDSAAYFCASSPPPGNTGELFFGEGSRLTVL.

V gene TRBV28 combines with J gene TRBJ1-4, with 7 nucleotides matching TRBD1. V dropped 4 bases and J dropped 8; count of bases not matched to a gene: 7. CDR3 length: 14 residues. CDR1 is MDHEN, CDR2 SYDVKM, per germline. The CDR3 bases are TGTGCCAGCAGTTCTCCGACAGGGCACGAAAAACTGTTTTTT. Its translation: CASSSPTGHEKLFF.

The J gene is TRBJ1-5, the V gene TRBV6-5, with 7 bases lining up with TRBD1. CDR1 MNHEY and CDR2 SVGAGI come from the germline V gene. J was trimmed by 0 bases and V by 4 bases; bases with no gene match: 3. The CDR3 covers 15 residues. DNA of the CDR3: TGTGCCAGCAGTTGGACAGGCGATAGCAATCAGCCCCAGCATTTT. Translation: CASSWTGDSNQPQHF.

This rearrangement joins TRBV7-8 to TRBJ2-5; D call uncertain. The germline V gene encodes CDR1 SGHVS and CDR2 FQNEAQ. The CDR3 is 16 amino acids. Trimming took 5 bases from V and 5 from J, leaving 21 bases between them. The CDR3 reads CASSTFRETPRETQYF. As DNA, the CDR3 is TGTGCCAGCAGCACGTTTCGCGAAACCCCACGGGAGACCCAGTACTTC.

This chain uses TRBV4-1 with TRBJ1-5; a weak D match, TRBD1 (6 bases). CDR1 is MGHRA and CDR2 is YSYEKL in the germline V gene. This CDR3 is 15 amino acids long. Trimming cost V 4 bases and J 5 bases, with 15 bases left between them. The DNA of the CDR3 is TGCGCCAGCAGCCTCGACAGGACCTTTTATCAGCCCCAGCATTTT. Residues: CASSLDRTFYQPQHF.

The chain has TRBV28 and TRBJ1-3; D may be TRBD1 (5 bases). Germline V gene lookup returns CDR1 MDHEN and CDR2 SYDVKM. The CDR3 runs to 15 residues. Trimming removed 6 bases at V and 0 bases at J, with 12 bases between. The CDR3 here is CASRLGGASGNTIYF. The CDR3 region has the DNA TGTGCCAGCAGGTTGGGTGGGGCCTCTGGAAACACCATATATTTT.

This clone was counted only a few times. This chain joins TRBV10-1 and TRBJ2-2; TRBD2 agrees at 8 bases. V shed 9 bases, J shed 2 bases, and the junction held 11 bases outside the gene matches. There are 16 residues in the CDR3. Germline V gene lookup returns CDR1 WNHNN and CDR2 SYGVQD (reference sequence). The CDR3 DNA reads as TGCGCCAGGGAGACTAGCGATGGATCAAACACCGGGGAGCTGTTTTTT. Its translation: CARETSDGSNTGELFF.

The chain couples TRBV4-2 to TRBJ2-3; 13 positions match TRBD2. The CDR3 loop spans 14 amino acids. The V and J ends lost 2 bases and 9 bases, in that order; junction bases with no gene match: 2. The germline V gene encodes CDR1 LGHNA and CDR2 YNFKEQ. The CDR3 coding sequence is TGTGCCAGCAGCCAAACTAGCGGGGGGGCCACGCAGTATTTT. This translates into CASSQTSGGATQYF.

The V call is TRBV4-1, the J call TRBJ1-4; 7 nucleotides align to TRBD1. This CDR3 contains 16 residues. The J segment lost 7 bases and the V segment lost 4 bases, leaving 12 bases of the junction unmatched. Germline V gives CDR1 MGHRA, CDR2 YSYEKL. The CDR3 spells CASSPRNRGGGEKLFF. DNA for the CDR3: TGCGCCAGCAGCCCCAGAAACAGGGGAGGAGGTGAAAAACTGTTTTTT.

This chain joins TRBV4-1 and TRBJ2-7; 10 positions match TRBD1. Trimming cost V 6 bases and J 5 bases; bases outside gene matches: 4. Per the germline V gene, CDR1 is MGHRA and CDR2 is YSYEKL. The CDR3 consists of 13 residues. The CDR3 coding sequence is TGCGCCAGCAGAATGACAGGGGGCAACGAGCAGTACTTC. As protein: CASRMTGGNEQYF.

V and J are TRBV30 and TRBJ1-2; D gene uncertain. Trimming stripped 7 bases from V and 1 base from J, with 10 bases between. Germline CDR1 reads GTSNPN; CDR2 reads SVGIG (reference sequence). This CDR3 has 12 residues. The CDR3 spells CASLRGNYGYTF. CDR3 DNA: TGTGCCTCACTACGCGGTAACTATGGCTACACCTTC.

This rearrangement joins TRBV29-1 to TRBJ1-5, with unresolved D. Trimming took 5 bases from V and 2 from J, leaving 13 bases between them. This CDR3 is 14 amino acids long. Germline V CDR1 and CDR2: SQVTM, ANQGSEA. CDR3 coding DNA: TGCAGCGTTCTCAGGACCGGCGGCAATCAGCCCCAGCATTTT. Translated, it gives CSVLRTGGNQPQHF. The full variable domain, in which reference TRBV29-1 and TRBJ1-5 provide the parts outside the CDR3, is SAVISQKPSRDICQRGTSLTIQCQVDSQVTMMFWYRQQPGQSLTLIATANQGSEATYESGFVIDKFPISRPNLTFSTLTVSNMSPEDSSIYLCSVLRTGGNQPQHFGDGTRLSIL.

The DNA of the CDR3 is TGTGCCAGTAGTATAGGTGACAGAGATCAGCCCCAGCATTTT. The encoded protein is CASSIGDRDQPQHF. The genes are TRBV19 and TRBJ1-5, with D maybe TRBD1 (5 bases). The CDR3 is 14 amino acids. The germline V and J ends were trimmed by 1 base and 5 bases, with 9 bases remaining between them. Germline CDR1 is LNHDA and CDR2 is SQIVND (reference sequence).

This rearrangement joins TRBV6-5 to TRBJ2-7; 8 positions match TRBD2. CDR3 length: 15 amino acids. V shed 7 bases and J 6 bases; nucleotides not matched to a gene: 14. Germline V CDR1 and CDR2: MNHEY, SVGAGI. For the CDR3, the DNA is TGTGCCAGCAAGAACTCGGGACTAGTCTTTGCCGAGCAGTACTTC. Protein product: CASKNSGLVFAEQYF.

The CDR3 region has the DNA TGTGCCAGCAGTGTATATAACGAGCAGTACTTC. Encoded protein: CASSVYNEQYF. V usage is TRBV25-1 and J usage is TRBJ2-7; no firm D call. The V gene's germline CDR1 is MGHDK and CDR2 SYGVNS. The V gene lost 4 bases and the J gene lost 5 bases, with 6 bases spanning the gap. The CDR3 covers 11 residues.

This rearrangement joins TRBV3-1 (or the pseudogene TRBV3-2) to TRBJ1-2, with TRBD1 identical over 8 bases. Germline V CDR1 and CDR2: LGHDT, YNNKEL (reference sequence). The CDR3 is 15 amino acids. The J segment lost 6 bases and the V segment lost 4 bases, leaving 10 bases of the junction unmatched. CDR3 in DNA: TGTGCCAGCAGCCCAAGCGGACAGGGAACGAATGGCTACACCTTC. It translates to CASSPSGQGTNGYTF.